The rows below give T cell receptor beta chains drawn from one sample of a study of blood T cell repertoires in COVID-19. This table comes from immunoSEQ multiplex PCR, and its TCRdb copy is limited to in-frame clones, with some not included. The sample includes about 110,000 clones, approximately 78% of them seen just once. Source material: peripheral blood. These receptors were taken from a man between 65 and 80 years old with acute or convalescent COVID-19. Both conserved end residues are part of each CDR3. Fields, in order: J gene, D gene, clone size, V gene, CDR3 protein, CDR3 DNA. D genes are given only for firm matches. The size of a clone is reported for some rows only, either as once, few or many, or as a class for expanded clones.

TRBJ1-3 NA NA TRBV7-6 CASSRWGGGSSGNTIYF TGTGCCAGCAGCCGATGGGGAGGCGGAAGCTCTGGAAACACCATATATTTT
TRBJ1-1 NA NA TRBV5-5 CASSPRAGQNTEAFF TGTGCCAGCAGCCCCAGGGCAGGCCAGAACACTGAAGCTTTCTTT
TRBJ1-1 TRBD1 NA TRBV11-2 CASTLDRGLQAFF TGTGCCAGCACCTTAGACAGGGGATTACAAGCTTTCTTT
TRBJ1-2 NA NA TRBV25-1 CASSDTGTRYGYTF TGTGCCAGCAGTGATACAGGAACCCGCTATGGCTACACCTTC
TRBJ1-1 NA few TRBV6-5 CASRLDIDTEAFF TGTGCCAGCAGGCTTGACATTGATACTGAAGCTTTCTTT
TRBJ1-1 TRBD1 NA TRBV19 CASSLQGRLNTEAFF TGTGCCAGTAGTTTACAGGGGCGTCTGAACACTGAAGCTTTCTTT
TRBJ2-7 TRBD1 NA TRBV19 CASSPPPRQGIGYEQYF TGTGCCAGTAGTCCGCCCCCCAGACAGGGGATAGGATACGAGCAGTACTTC
TRBJ2-7 NA NA TRBV29-1 CSVAIRSSYEQYF TGCAGCGTTGCGATTCGGTCCTCCTACGAGCAGTACTTC
TRBJ2-2 NA NA TRBV6-5 CASRFDTNTGELFF TGTGCCAGCAGGTTCGACACCAACACCGGGGAGCTGTTTTTT
TRBJ1-5 NA NA TRBV28 CASSFSLQQNQPQHF TGTGCCAGCAGTTTTTCCTTACAGCAAAATCAGCCCCAGCATTTT
TRBJ2-5 NA NA TRBV9 CASSVGVLQETQYF TGTGCCAGCAGCGTCGGGGTCCTACAAGAGACCCAGTACTTC
TRBJ2-2 NA NA TRBV5-1 CASSLLQAPGELFF TGCGCCAGCAGCTTGTTACAGGCTCCCGGGGAGCTGTTTTTT
TRBJ1-2 TRBD1 NA TRBV6-5 CASRSGGADYGYTF TGTGCCAGCAGATCAGGGGGCGCGGACTATGGCTACACCTTC
TRBJ1-1 NA NA TRBV4-1 CASSQEQVITSGGAFF TGCGCCAGCAGCCAAGAACAGGTCATTACATCGGGCGGAGCTTTCTTT
TRBJ2-7 TRBD2 NA TRBV6-5 CASSTSGSYEQYF TGTGCCAGCAGCACTAGCGGATCCTACGAGCAGTACTTC
TRBJ2-2 TRBD2 NA TRBV18 CASSQRGRSGVTGELFF TGTGCCAGCTCCCAAAGGGGACGGAGCGGGGTCACCGGGGAGCTGTTTTTT
TRBJ1-6 NA NA TRBV18 CASSQSTNSPLHF TGTGCCAGCTCACAGAGTACTAATTCACCCCTCCACTTT
TRBJ1-5 NA NA TRBV3-1/TRBV3-2 CASRNGGGSNQPQHF TGTGCCAGCAGAAATGGGGGCGGTAGCAATCAGCCCCAGCATTTT
TRBJ1-6 NA NA TRBV6-6 CASNRVEGNSPLHF TGTGCCAGCAATCGGGTGGAGGGTAATTCACCCCTCCACTTT
TRBJ1-3 TRBD1 few TRBV14 CASSPDRGLAGNTIYF TGTGCCAGCAGCCCGGACAGGGGATTAGCTGGAAACACCATATATTTT
TRBJ2-1 TRBD1 NA TRBV15 CATSRGLGQGDNEQFF TGTGCCACCAGCAGGGGTTTGGGTCAGGGGGACAATGAGCAGTTCTTC
TRBJ1-2 NA NA TRBV7-8 CASSEQGLNNYGYTF TGTGCCAGCAGCGAACAGGGTTTGAATAACTATGGCTACACCTTC
TRBJ2-7 NA NA TRBV19 CASSIVGGPYEQYF TGTGCCAGTAGTATAGTTGGGGGCCCGTACGAGCAGTACTTC
TRBJ2-7 TRBD2 NA TRBV2 CASRATSGRSEQYF TGTGCCAGCAGAGCGACTAGCGGGAGAAGCGAGCAGTACTTC
TRBJ2-5 TRBD1 NA TRBV2 CASRGQVETQYF TGTGCCAGCAGGGGACAGGTCGAGACCCAGTACTTC
TRBJ2-1 TRBD2 NA TRBV3-1/TRBV3-2 CASSQVRGGRNEQFF TGTGCCAGCAGCCAAGTGCGGGGGGGCCGCAATGAGCAGTTCTTC